These 4 T cell receptor beta chains originate from one sample sequenced in a study of T-cell reconstitution after alpha-beta-depleted transplantation in children. Using unique molecular identifiers, the investigators prepared the TCRbeta library. One entry per CDR3 protein, called by TCRdb with MiXCR from the PCR reads. This table has about a million distinct CDR3 sequences, about 26% appearing once. The material sequenced was PBMCs, mostly from graft donor cells, taken 360 days after TCRalphabeta/CD19-depleted stem cell transplant. The receptors come from a boy under three years old who had a stem cell transplant for SCID, so the T cells may come from the graft donor.

In this sample, this clonotype turned up a few times. The chain has TRBV12-3 or TRBV12-4 and TRBJ1-1, with D maybe TRBD1 (6 bases). V shed 5 bases and J shed 7 bases, with 23 bases lying between them. The CDR3 covers 16 residues. The CDR3 sequence is CASSPSWGGLSHEAFF. The CDR3 DNA is TGTGCCAGCAGTCCTTCATGGGGGGGCCTATCCCATGAAGCTTTCTTT.

This clonotype showed up just a few times. J is TRBJ2-2 and V is TRBV7-8; 8 nucleotides agree with TRBD1. From germline, CDR1 is SGHVS and CDR2 FQNEAQ. CDR3 length: 15 amino acids. The trim removed 9 bases at V and 1 base at J, leaving 7 bases unmatched. This chain's CDR3 is CASIFGTGNTGELFF. The CDR3 DNA follows: TGTGCCAGTATTTTTGGGACAGGGAACACCGGGGAGCTGTTTTTT.

The chain carries TRBV5-1 and TRBJ1-2, with D unclear. The CDR3 is 14 residues long. V was trimmed by 5 bases and J by 4 bases, leaving 15 bases between them. In germline, CDR1 is SGHRS, CDR2 YFSETQ. The CDR3 region is CASRPHQVRYGYTF. The DNA for the CDR3 is TGCGCCAGCAGACCACACCAGGTGCGCTATGGCTACACCTTC.

The chain links TRBV19 to TRBJ2-1; D is undetermined. V lost 3 bases to trimming and J lost 9 bases, with 9 bases between them. This CDR3 spans 12 amino acids. Germline CDR1 is LNHDA and CDR2 is SQIVND (reference sequence). The CDR3, as DNA: TGTGCCAGTAGTATCGGAATGAGTGAGCAGTTCTTC. It encodes CASSIGMSEQFF.